Presented here are 14 T cell receptor beta chains from one specimen sequenced in a study of blood T cell repertoires in COVID-19. Profiled with immunoSEQ multiplex PCR; TCRdb holds only in-frame clones, not every one. The repertoire holds 300,000 to 350,000 clones, with over 75% as singletons. Material for sequencing was PBMCs or T cells enriched from blood (not recorded which). The source is a woman younger than 45 who had recovered from COVID-19.

Here the CDR3 reads CASSPSTAGFGYTF. As DNA, the CDR3 is TGTGCCAGCAGCCCATCCACGGCCGGGTTCGGCTACACCTTC. The rearrangement links TRBV11-2 to TRBJ1-2; D remains unclear. The CDR3 loop spans 14 amino acids. Germline V gives CDR1 SGHAT, CDR2 FQNNGV. With 5 bases removed from V and 8 bases from J, the gap between germline ends came to 18 bases. Supplemented by reference TRBV11-2 and TRBJ1-2, the full variable domain reads EAGVAQSPRYKIIEKRQSVAFWCNPISGHATLYWYQQILGQGPKLLIQFQNNGVVDDSQLPKDRFSAERLKGVDSTLKIQPAKLEDSAVYLCASSPSTAGFGYTFGSGTRLTVV.

The V gene is TRBV9, the J gene TRBJ1-1, with 7 bases aligning to TRBD1. Germline V gives CDR1 SGDLS, CDR2 YYNGEE. The junction had 4 bases not matched to a gene; V was cut back by 4 bases and J by 1 base. The CDR3 has 14 residues. The CDR3 loop reads CASSRQGQNTEAFF. CDR3 in DNA: TGTGCCAGCAGCAGACAGGGACAGAACACTGAAGCTTTCTTT.

The CDR3 loop reads CAISGRTSGGETQYF. CDR3 bases: TGTGCCATCAGTGGGAGGACTAGCGGGGGGGAGACCCAGTACTTC. The chain links TRBV10-3 to TRBJ2-5; 14 bases line up with TRBD2. This CDR3 comprises 15 residues. V lost 4 bases to trimming and J lost 5 bases; unmatched junction nucleotides: 3. CDR1 and CDR2 from the germline V gene are ENHRY and SYGVKD.

The chain uses TRBV24-1 and TRBJ2-5; D gene ambiguous. CDR3 length equals 13 residues. Deletions cut 5 bases from V and 5 bases from J, with 11 bases between. Germline V gene lookup returns CDR1 KGHDR and CDR2 SFDVKD. CDR3 DNA: TGTGCCACCAGTGCCGCTAGTGTGGAGACCCAGTACTTC. Protein product: CATSAASVETQYF.

This chain connects TRBV25-1 to TRBJ1-4; D remains unclear. Germline CDR1 is MGHDK and CDR2 is SYGVNS. V lost 8 bases and J lost 6, with 7 bases in between. This CDR3 contains 11 residues. CDR3 nucleotide sequence: TGTGCCAGCTCGTTGTATGAAAAACTGTTTTTT. Translating it yields CASSLYEKLFF.

The chain is built from TRBV7-9 and TRBJ2-3; 9 bases are shared with TRBD2. The junction had 17 bases not matched to a gene; V was cut back by 6 bases and J by 4 bases. This CDR3 has 18 amino acids. Germline V CDR1 and CDR2: SEHNR, FQNEAQ (reference sequence). The CDR3 nucleotides are TGTGCCAGCAGACAATGGCGGGGGGGCCTCGAATCCCCAGATACGCAGTATTTT. It is translated as CASRQWRGGLESPDTQYF. Combining the CDR3 with reference TRBV7-9 and TRBJ2-3 gives the whole variable domain DTGVSQNPRHKITKRGQNVTFRCDPISEHNRLYWYRQTLGQGPEFLTYFQNEAQLEKSRLLSDRFSAERPKGSFSTLEIQRTEQGDSAMYLCASRQWRGGLESPDTQYFGPGTRLTVL.

This rearrangement joins TRBV5-1 to TRBJ1-5, with TRBD1 as a possible D gene (6 bases). Germline V gene data show CDR1 as SGHRS and CDR2 as YFSETQ. Trimming removed 0 bases from V and 0 bases from J, with 10 bases in between. The CDR3 is 16 residues long. CDR3 sequence (DNA): TGCGCCAGCAGCTTGGTTCCAGGGGTTAGCAATCAGCCCCAGCATTTT. Translating it yields CASSLVPGVSNQPQHF.

This clone came up once. The V and J genes are TRBV6-5 and TRBJ2-2; perhaps TRBD1 as D (5 bases). Looked up from germline, CDR1 is MNHEY and CDR2 is SVGAGI. This CDR3 comprises 14 residues. V gave up 6 bases and J gave up 0 bases, with 8 bases separating them. CDR3 residues: CASRIGANTGELFF. The DNA for the CDR3 is TGTGCCAGCAGAATAGGGGCGAACACCGGGGAGCTGTTTTTT.

V and J are TRBV9 and TRBJ2-5; TRBD2 aligns across 12 bases. Trimming removed 3 bases from V and 2 bases from J; junction bases left unmatched: 5. Germline V gene sequence: CDR1 SGDLS, CDR2 YYNGEE. The CDR3 runs 16 residues. CDR3 DNA: TGTGCCAGCAGCGCCGGGACTAGCGGGTCTCAAGAGACCCAGTACTTC. This translates into CASSAGTSGSQETQYF.

The V call is TRBV5-6, the J call TRBJ2-7; D unresolved. CDR3 length: 14 amino acids. Looked up from germline, CDR1 is SGHDT and CDR2 is YYEEEE. Trimming removed 0 bases at V and 6 bases at J, with 13 bases between. This CDR3 reads CASSLDSSVLEQYF. In DNA, the CDR3 is TGTGCCAGCAGCTTGGATTCGTCAGTCCTCGAGCAGTACTTC.

The chain combines TRBV27 with TRBJ2-7; 7 nucleotides match TRBD1. CDR1 is MNHEY and CDR2 is SMNVEV in the germline V gene (reference sequence). After removal of 3 bases from V and 4 bases from J, the junction contained 6 bases not matched to a gene. The CDR3 covers 14 residues. The CDR3 loop is CASSFGDRVYEQYF. CDR3 DNA: TGTGCCAGCAGTTTTGGAGACAGGGTGTACGAGCAGTACTTC.

The chain has TRBV2 and TRBJ1-2; 9 nucleotides match TRBD1. This CDR3 spans 14 amino acids. The V gene's germline CDR1 is SNHLY and CDR2 FYNNEI. The V segment lost 6 bases and the J segment 5 bases; nucleotides outside the gene matches: 7. The CDR3 nucleotides are TGTGCCAGCAGCGATACCGGGACAGGGTATGGCTACACCTTC. This encodes CASSDTGTGYGYTF. The variable domain in full, completed from reference TRBV2 and TRBJ1-2, reads EPEVTQTPSHQVTQMGQEVILRCVPISNHLYFYWYRQILGQKVEFLVSFYNNEISEKSEIFDDQFSVERPDGSNFTLKIRSTKLEDSAMYFCASSDTGTGYGYTFGSGTRLTVV.

The J gene is TRBJ1-5, the V gene TRBV6-5; 9 nucleotides agree with TRBD1. Trimming cost V 8 bases and J 3 bases; bases outside gene matches: 2. From germline, CDR1 is MNHEY and CDR2 SVGAGI. There are 13 residues in the CDR3. This chain's CDR3 is CASGTGLNQPQHF. The CDR3 nucleotides read TGTGCCAGCGGGACAGGGCTCAATCAGCCCCAGCATTTT.

The chain recombines TRBV4-1 with TRBJ1-2; D perhaps matches TRBD1 (5 bases). V was shortened by 7 bases and J by 2 bases, with 14 bases between the two germline ends. Germline assignment: CDR1 MGHRA and CDR2 YSYEKL. CDR3 length: 14 amino acids. The CDR3 DNA follows: TGCGCCAGCACCGCCGACACAGGAAACTATGGCTACACCTTC. Translated: CASTADTGNYGYTF.